One sample yielded the 13 T cell receptor beta chains listed below, sequenced in a study of cytomegalovirus exposure and HLA in healthy donors. The PCR employed 60 Vbeta primers together with 13 Jbeta primers. Clones were read by immunoSEQ multiplex PCR, and TCRdb kept only the in-frame ones, dropping some. The sample consists of about 150,000 clones, around 60% of them appearing once. The sample taken for sequencing was PBMCs. These TCRs come from a woman aged 60-75 years in good health and CMV-seropositive.

The rearrangement uses TRBV6-5 and TRBJ2-1; 9 bases are a match to TRBD2. Trimming cost V 6 bases and J 2 bases; bases outside gene matches: 5. CDR3 length: 15 amino acids. CDR1 is MNHEY, CDR2 SVGAGI, per germline. DNA of the CDR3: TGTGCCAGCAGCCTCGGACTAGCGACCTACAATGAGCAGTTCTTC. Its protein is CASSLGLATYNEQFF.

The CDR3 region is CASSAGQGAREFEAFF. The CDR3 DNA reads as TGTGCCAGCAGCGCCGGACAGGGAGCGAGAGAGTTTGAAGCTTTCTTT. The chain couples TRBV9 to TRBJ1-1, with 8 positions matching TRBD1. Looked up from germline, CDR1 is SGDLS and CDR2 is YYNGEE. CDR3 size: 16 residues. V gave up 3 bases and J gave up 7 bases; unmatched junction bases: 14. Using reference TRBV9 and TRBJ1-1 for the parts outside the CDR3, the full variable domain is DSGVTQTPKHLITATGQRVTLRCSPRSGDLSVYWYQQSLDQGLQFLIQYYNGEERAKGNILERFSAQQFPDLHSELNLSSLELGDSALYFCASSAGQGAREFEAFFGQGTRLTVV.

The V gene is TRBV7-2, the J gene TRBJ1-1, with 7 positions matching TRBD1. Germline CDR1 SGHTA, CDR2 FQGNSA. The trim removed 5 bases at V and 0 bases at J, leaving 0 bases unmatched. There are 13 residues in the CDR3. The chain's CDR3 is CASSDRVNTEAFF. CDR3 nucleotides: TGTGCCAGCAGCGACAGGGTGAACACTGAAGCTTTCTTT.

The rearrangement uses TRBV28 and TRBJ2-7; weak D call: TRBD1 (6 bases). CDR3 length equals 14 residues. Germline loops: CDR1 MDHEN, CDR2 SYDVKM. Trimming cost V 4 bases and J 3 bases, with 13 bases left between them. The CDR3 nucleotides read TGTGCCAGCAGTTGGACAAGGGGGTTCTACGAGCAGTACTTC. It encodes CASSWTRGFYEQYF.

V gene TRBV28 combines with J gene TRBJ2-5; no firm D call. Per germline, CDR1 MDHEN and CDR2 SYDVKM. V shed 5 bases and J shed 3 bases, with 10 bases lying between them. There are 13 residues in the CDR3. This CDR3 is CASSPGGEETQYF. In nucleotides, the CDR3 is TGTGCCAGCAGTCCTGGCGGTGAAGAGACCCAGTACTTC. The variable domain in full, completed from reference TRBV28 and TRBJ2-5, reads DVKVTQSSRYLVKRTGEKVFLECVQDMDHENMFWYRQDPGLGLRLIYFSYDVKMKEKGDIPEGYSVSREKKERFSLILESASTNQTSMYLCASSPGGEETQYFGPGTRLLVL.

This clone was counted between two and nine times. The V call is TRBV5-1, the J call TRBJ2-6; D is unresolved. Germline assignment: CDR1 SGHRS and CDR2 YFSETQ. The CDR3 covers 15 residues. Between the trimmed V and J ends, which lost 6 bases and 0 bases, there was a span of 10 bases. The CDR3 region has the DNA TGCGCCAGCATGCCCGGTTCCTCTGGGGCCAACGTCCTGACTTTC. This encodes CASMPGSSGANVLTF.

The rearrangement uses TRBV5-6 and TRBJ2-5; no clear D gene. In germline, CDR1 is SGHDT, CDR2 YYEEEE. The CDR3 length is 13 residues. V was clipped by 2 bases and J by 0 bases, with 5 bases between them. The CDR3 DNA sequence: TGTGCCAGCAGCTTCGTGTACCAAGAGACCCAGTACTTC. Residues: CASSFVYQETQYF.

This clone was counted between two and nine times. The V gene is TRBV9, the J gene TRBJ2-7; tentative D call: TRBD2 (5 bases). This CDR3 has 14 amino acids. The V gene lost 3 bases and the J gene lost 6 bases, with 16 bases spanning the gap. Germline assignment: CDR1 SGDLS and CDR2 YYNGEE. CDR3 in DNA: TGTGCCAGCAGCGGACCCCGGGCGAGCGGCGAGCAGTACTTC. It yields the protein CASSGPRASGEQYF.

The rearrangement links TRBV28 to TRBJ2-3; TRBD2 matches 12 bases. CDR3 length equals 21 residues. Germline CDR1 is MDHEN and CDR2 is SYDVKM. V lost 6 bases, J lost 4 bases, and 23 bases stayed unmatched. CDR3 amino acids: CASSPPRGLAGPESDPDTQYF. The CDR3 coding sequence is TGTGCCAGCAGCCCTCCCCGCGGACTAGCGGGACCAGAGAGTGACCCAGATACGCAGTATTTT.

V gene TRBV5-1 combines with J gene TRBJ1-4; 8 nucleotides match TRBD1. Looked up from germline, CDR1 is SGHRS and CDR2 is YFSETQ. The CDR3 contains 14 residues. V shed 4 bases, J shed 6 bases, and the junction held 5 bases outside the gene matches. The CDR3 reads CASSTTGDDEKLFF. In nucleotides, the CDR3 is TGCGCCAGCAGCACGACAGGGGATGATGAAAAACTGTTTTTT.

This clone was counted a few times. This rearrangement joins TRBV7-2 to TRBJ1-1; unclear D gene. Per the germline V gene, CDR1 is SGHTA and CDR2 is FQGNSA. The V end lost 4 bases, the J end lost 4 bases, and 16 bases lay between the germline ends. The CDR3 spans 15 residues. The CDR3 bases are TGTGCCAGCAGCTCTATAGCCCAGAGTTCCACTGAAGCTTTCTTT. The encoded protein is CASSSIAQSSTEAFF. Filled out from reference TRBV7-2 and TRBJ1-1, the complete variable domain reads GAGVSQSPSNKVTEKGKDVELRCDPISGHTALYWYRQSLGQGLEFLIYFQGNSAPDKSGLPSDRFSAERTGGSVSTLTIQRTQQEDSAVYLCASSSIAQSSTEAFFGQGTRLTVV.

The genes are TRBV7-6 and TRBJ1-2; D not certain. Trimming took 5 bases from V and 2 from J, leaving 12 bases between them. The CDR3 length is 14 residues. Germline CDR1 SGHVS, CDR2 FNYEAQ. In DNA, the CDR3 is TGTGCCAGCAGCCCCCAGGCCCAGAACTATGGCTACACCTTC. It codes for CASSPQAQNYGYTF. Full variable domain (remainder filled in from reference TRBV7-6 and TRBJ1-2): GAGVSQSPRYKVTKRGQDVALRCDPISGHVSLYWYRQALGQGPEFLTYFNYEAQQDKSGLPNDRFSAERPEGSISTLTIQRTEQRDSAMYRCASSPQAQNYGYTFGSGTRLTVV.

The rearrangement uses TRBV9 and TRBJ2-5; 9 bases are shared with TRBD2. Looked up from germline, CDR1 is SGDLS and CDR2 is YYNGEE. V gave up 5 bases and J gave up 5 bases; unmatched junction bases: 13. The CDR3 is 16 residues long. The CDR3 DNA follows: TGTGCCAGCAGTGAGGGGTGGCGGGAGGGGTCGGAGACCCAGTACTTC. Residues: CASSEGWREGSETQYF.